The 32 T cell receptor beta chains listed next were all sequenced from one sample in a study of immune heterogeneity within non-small cell lung tumors. Genomic DNA extracted from bulk tumor tissue served as template. A total of around 590 ng was used per sample. Spaced far apart, several biopsies were taken from each primary tumor during surgery. Their non-small cell lung cancer was newly diagnosed and untreated, and the patients underwent curative surgery. Using 32 V and 13 J primers, multiplex PCR amplified TCR beta CDR3. MiXCR, applied by TCRdb to the multiplex PCR reads, yields one record per CDR3 protein. The sample lists 9,000 to 13,000 distinct CDR3 sequences; under 25% were seen once. The sample was lung tumor tissue. These receptor sequences come from a man in his 60s with non-small cell lung cancer.

This clonotype was seen a few times. A much larger clonotype is one base distant, so this may be a read error. The chain links TRBV14 to TRBJ2-5; no definite D call. This CDR3 spans 14 amino acids. Germline CDR1 reads SGHDN; CDR2 reads FVKESK. The CDR3 coding sequence is TGTGCCAGCAGCCAACTGGCTAGAGGAGAGACCCACTACTTC. It yields the protein CASSQLARGETHYF.

This chain uses TRBV7-2 with TRBJ2-1; perhaps D is TRBD1 or TRBD2 (6 bases each). The germline CDR1 and CDR2 sequences are SGHTA and FQGNSA. With 1 base removed from V and 2 bases from J, the gap between germline ends came to 12 bases. The CDR3 covers 16 residues. Written as DNA, the CDR3 is TGTGCCAGCAGCTTAGGGGGGGCGGGTACCTACAATGAGCAGTTCTTC. This gives the protein CASSLGGAGTYNEQFF.

By sample share, this clonotype is medium-sized. V and J are TRBV20-1 and TRBJ1-2; TRBD1 aligns across 9 bases. V trimming: 3 bases; J trimming: 3 bases; junction bases outside the gene matches: 5. The V gene's germline CDR1 is DFQATT and CDR2 SNEGSKA (reference sequence). CDR3 size: 14 residues. CDR3 DNA sequence: TGCAGTGCTAGTTCGGGACAGGGTTACTATGGCTACACCTTC. It specifies CSASSGQGYYGYTF.

Comments on this clonotype: Just one base apart from a much larger clone, this may be a read error. This sequence joins TRBV15 and TRBJ1-6; TRBD1 might be the D (5 bases). Germline-derived CDR1 and CDR2 are LNHNV and YYDKDF (reference sequence). Trimming took off 1 base at V and 7 bases at J, with 11 bases between the two ends. This CDR3 has 15 residues. The CDR3 here is CATSRGLGVNSPLHF. Here the CDR3 DNA reads TGTGCCACCAGCAGAGGGCTGGGGGTCAATTCACCCCTCCACTTT.

By proportion, this clonotype is medium-sized. The CDR3 loop is CASSSSGRTDTQYF. CDR3 in DNA: TGCGCCAGCAGCTCTAGCGGCAGAACAGATACGCAGTATTTT. This rearrangement joins TRBV5-1 to TRBJ2-3; 7 nucleotides line up with TRBD2. The V gene end was trimmed by 3 bases and the J gene end by 3 bases; junction bases not matched to a gene: 4. The CDR3 spans 14 residues. The V gene's germline CDR1 is SGHRS and CDR2 YFSETQ. Based on the CDR3 plus reference TRBV5-1 and TRBJ2-3, the full variable domain is KAGVTQTPRYLIKTRGQQVTLSCSPISGHRSVSWYQQTPGQGLQFLFEYFSETQRNKGNFPGRFSGRQFSNSRSEMNVSTLELGDSALYLCASSSSGRTDTQYFGPGTRLTVL.

This rearrangement joins TRBV20-1 to TRBJ2-5; 7 nucleotides agree with TRBD2. This CDR3 is 15 amino acids long. The V gene's germline CDR1 is DFQATT and CDR2 SNEGSKA (reference sequence). Trimming took 6 bases from V and 1 from J; bases not matched to a gene: 11. In DNA form, the CDR3 reads TGCAGTGCGCTATCCCCTACTAGCGCCCAAGAGACCCAGTACTTC. This codes for CSALSPTSAQETQYF.

This clonotype was counted many times. This rearrangement joins TRBV9 to TRBJ1-3, with D perhaps matching TRBD1 (6 bases). In germline, CDR1 is SGDLS, CDR2 YYNGEE. The ends were cut back, 3 bases at V and 6 bases at J, with 13 bases in the middle. The CDR3 contains 14 residues. CDR3 residues: CASSARRGANTIYF. CDR3 nucleotide sequence: TGTGCCAGCAGCGCAAGGAGGGGGGCAAACACCATATATTTT.

This clonotype is large. The CDR3 nucleotides are TGTGCCAGCAGTGTTATTACTAGCGGACCCTACGAGCAGTACTTC. Encoded protein: CASSVITSGPYEQYF. The chain recombines TRBV6-1 with TRBJ2-7; 8 bases match TRBD2. The germline V gene encodes CDR1 MNHNS and CDR2 SASEGT. V shed 4 bases, J shed 2 bases, and the junction held 7 bases outside the gene matches. This CDR3 comprises 15 residues.

This clonotype is categorized as medium-sized. V gene TRBV9 combines with J gene TRBJ2-2; 11 nucleotides align to TRBD1. The V segment lost 4 bases and the J segment 1 base; nucleotides outside the gene matches: 12. The V gene's germline CDR1 is SGDLS and CDR2 YYNGEE. The CDR3 consists of 19 residues. For the CDR3, the DNA is TGTGCCAGCAGCCCCCCACTATGGACAGGGGGCTTGAACACCGGGGAGCTGTTTTTT. Translating it yields CASSPPLWTGGLNTGELFF. The variable domain in full, completed from reference TRBV9 and TRBJ2-2, reads DSGVTQTPKHLITATGQRVTLRCSPRSGDLSVYWYQQSLDQGLQFLIQYYNGEERAKGNILERFSAQQFPDLHSELNLSSLELGDSALYFCASSPPLWTGGLNTGELFFGEGSRLTVL.

This clonotype is medium-sized by share. The rearrangement links TRBV2 to TRBJ2-2, with TRBD1 matching over 7 bases. CDR1 SNHLY and CDR2 FYNNEI come from the germline V gene. This CDR3 comprises 15 residues. The V segment lost 5 bases and the J segment 2 bases; nucleotides outside the gene matches: 5. CDR3 nucleotide sequence: TGTGCCAGCAGTACCGACAGGGCAAACACCGGGGAGCTGTTTTTT. It specifies CASSTDRANTGELFF.

This clonotype occurred a few times. The CDR3 reads CATSRDTGGGTDTQYF. The CDR3 DNA reads as TGTGCCACCAGCAGAGACACAGGGGGCGGCACAGATACGCAGTATTTT. V gene TRBV15 combines with J gene TRBJ2-3; TRBD1 matches 9 bases. The germline CDR1 and CDR2 sequences are LNHNV and YYDKDF (reference sequence). Trimming cost V 0 bases and J 1 base; bases outside gene matches: 2. This CDR3 is built from 16 residues.

The chain combines TRBV4-1 with TRBJ1-5, with 7 bases matching TRBD1. Germline V CDR1 and CDR2: MGHRA, YSYEKL. The CDR3 has 16 amino acids. The V segment lost 2 bases and the J segment 2 bases; nucleotides outside the gene matches: 6. CDR3 coding DNA: TGCGCCAGCAGCCAAAGACTCGGACAGGGCAATCAGCCCCAGCATTTT. Amino acid sequence: CASSQRLGQGNQPQHF.

This clonotype was counted only a few times. The chain links TRBV24-1 to TRBJ2-1; 7 bases are a match to TRBD2. Looked up from germline, CDR1 is KGHDR and CDR2 is SFDVKD. Germline trimming cut 4 bases from V and 0 bases from J; bases unmatched to any gene: 5. The CDR3 extends over 16 amino acids. CDR3 sequence (DNA): TGTGCCACCAGTGAGGGGGGGTTTAGCTCCTACAATGAGCAGTTCTTC. It is translated as CATSEGGFSSYNEQFF.

V usage is TRBV6-1 and J usage is TRBJ2-1; D remains unclear. CDR3 length equals 16 residues. Germline-derived CDR1 and CDR2 are MNHNS and SASEGT. V gave up 6 bases and J gave up 1 base, with 16 bases separating them. The CDR3 DNA reads as TGTGCCAGCAGCCCCCTTGAGAGCAGGTCCTACAATGAGCAGTTCTTC. This encodes CASSPLESRSYNEQFF.

The CDR3: CAWSVGQTNTGELFF. The CDR3 bases are TGTGCCTGGAGTGTAGGGCAGACGAACACCGGGGAGCTGTTTTTT. The V gene is TRBV30, the J gene TRBJ2-2; unclear D gene. The V end lost 0 bases, the J end lost 0 bases, and 8 bases lay between the germline ends. Germline V CDR1 and CDR2: GTSNPN, SVGIG (reference sequence). There are 15 residues in the CDR3.

Notes on this clonotype: This may be a read error, as it is one base from a much larger clone. This chain uses TRBV12-3 or TRBV12-4 with TRBJ2-1; D might be TRBD2 (5 bases). The length of the CDR3 is 15 residues. The CDR3 region has the DNA TGTGCCAGCAACGCCCTAGGGAGCTCCTACAATGAGCATTTCTTC. It codes for CASNALGSSYNEHFF.

The CDR3 DNA reads TGTGCCAGCCTCTACACAGATACGCAGTATTTT. This translates into CASLYTDTQYF. The V and J genes are TRBV6-2 or TRBV6-3 and TRBJ2-3; D unclear. This CDR3 comprises 11 residues. Looked up from germline, CDR1 is MNHEY and CDR2 is SVGEGT. Deletions cut 8 bases from V and 2 bases from J, with 5 bases between.

This clonotype occurred a few times. The chain couples TRBV20-1 to TRBJ1-1, with 8 positions matching TRBD1. From germline, CDR1 is DFQATT and CDR2 SNEGSKA (reference sequence). The V segment lost 4 bases and the J segment 4 bases; nucleotides outside the gene matches: 17. This CDR3 is built from 17 residues. CDR3 sequence: CSATRRQGMSVGTEAFF. In nucleotides, the CDR3 is TGCAGTGCTACCCGTCGACAGGGGATGTCTGTCGGCACTGAAGCTTTCTTT.

This clonotype was picked up one time. The chain links TRBV3-1 to TRBJ2-7; no reliable D call. Trimming left V 3 bases short and J 5 bases short, with 14 bases between. CDR3 length: 14 amino acids. Germline V gene sequence: CDR1 LGHDT, CDR2 YNNKEL (reference sequence). The CDR3 reads CASSHPRVGHEQYF. DNA of the CDR3: TGTGCCAGCAGCCACCCCCGTGTCGGCCACGAGCAGTACTTC.

On this clonotype itself: Possible read error: a much larger clone is one base away. This chain connects TRBV19 to TRBJ1-2, with TRBD1 matching 7 bases. Looked up from germline, CDR1 is LNHDA and CDR2 is SQIVND (reference sequence). The CDR3 length is 15 residues. J gave up 3 bases and V 4 bases, and 8 bases lay outside the gene matches. CDR3 amino acids: CASSRSHRGDYGYTF. In DNA form, the CDR3 reads TGTGCCAGTAGTAGGTCCCACAGGGGTGACTATGGCTACACCTTC.

V usage is TRBV6-1 and J usage is TRBJ2-1; D is unresolved. V lost 10 bases to trimming and J lost 6 bases, with 16 bases between them. In germline, CDR1 is MNHNS, CDR2 SASEGT. CDR3 length: 13 amino acids. The CDR3, as DNA: TGTGCCAACAGCGAGCGACAATTCAATGAGCAGTTCTTC. Residues: CANSERQFNEQFF.

This clonotype came up a few times. The chain links TRBV7-3 to TRBJ2-3, with D possibly being TRBD1 (6 bases). Per the germline V gene, CDR1 is SGHTA and CDR2 is FQGTGA. V lost 5 bases, J lost 4 bases, and 7 bases lay in between. CDR3 length: 12 residues. The CDR3 nucleotides are TGTGCCAGCAGCACAGGGTCAGATACGCAGTATTTT. Translation gives CASSTGSDTQYF.

By share, this clonotype ranks as medium-sized. The gene calls are TRBV7-9 and TRBJ2-7; 9 nucleotides agree with TRBD1. With V trimmed by 7 bases and J by 3 bases, 10 bases remained unmatched. The CDR3 contains 15 residues. CDR1 SEHNR and CDR2 FQNEAQ come from the germline V gene (reference sequence). The CDR3 reads CASKPPGTGIYEQYF. DNA of the CDR3: TGTGCCAGCAAACCCCCCGGGACAGGGATCTACGAGCAGTACTTC.

Remarks on this clonotype: The CDR3 does not end in the conserved phenylalanine or tryptophan, so this is likely a read error. The chain joins TRBV3-1 to TRBJ2-3, with D possibly being TRBD1 (6 bases). The CDR3 length is 16 residues. Trimming took off 5 bases at V and 5 bases at J, with 20 bases between the two ends. Germline lookup yields CDR1 LGHDT and CDR2 YNNKEL (reference sequence). CDR3 bases: TGTGCCAGCAGCGGCAGGACAAGGGGGAGTGGAGATACGCAGTATCTT. It translates to CASSGRTRGSGDTQYL.

This clonotype has only a few counts. The chain is built from TRBV29-1 and TRBJ2-7, with TRBD1 identical over 11 bases. Looked up from germline, CDR1 is SQVTM and CDR2 is ANQGSEA. V was clipped by 1 base and J by 3 bases; unmatched bases: 5. The CDR3 consists of 15 residues. Here the CDR3 DNA reads TGCAGCGTTGAAGGGTGGGGGACAGGGGGCTACGAGCAGTACTTC. Amino acids: CSVEGWGTGGYEQYF.

For this clonotype: Since a much larger clone is just one base distant, this may be a read error. Likely a read error: the CDR3 ends without its conserved phenylalanine or tryptophan. The chain uses TRBV27 and TRBJ2-7, with a tentative D call TRBD2 (6 bases). V was trimmed by 2 bases and J by 2 bases, leaving 10 bases between them. Per germline, CDR1 MNHEY and CDR2 SMNVEV (reference sequence). The CDR3 runs 14 residues. CDR3 bases: TGTGCCAGCAGTTTAGGAGGGGCCCCCTACGAGCAGTACCTC. It yields the protein CASSLGGAPYEQYL.

This clonotype is medium-sized. The rearrangement uses TRBV12-3 or TRBV12-4 and TRBJ2-3; D may be TRBD2 (6 bases). There are 14 residues in the CDR3. Trimming took 6 bases from V and 2 from J, leaving 12 bases between them. The CDR3: CASSPLAITDTQYF. Here the CDR3 DNA reads TGTGCCAGCAGCCCGCTAGCGATCACAGATACGCAGTATTTT.

A few counts support this clonotype. A clone one base away is much larger, so this may be a read error. The V call is TRBV27, the J call TRBJ2-7; 9 nucleotides align to TRBD1. The length of the CDR3 is 15 residues. The V gene's germline CDR1 is MNHEY and CDR2 SMNVEV (reference sequence). CDR3 region: CAGSSTGTGSDEQYF. The CDR3 coding sequence is TGTGCCGGCAGTTCCACCGGGACAGGGAGCGACGAGCAGTACTTC.

The DNA of the CDR3 is TGTGCCAGCAGTCCATACCCCGACTGGTCCTCTGGGGCCAACGTCCTGACTTTC. It translates to CASSPYPDWSSGANVLTF. The chain is built from TRBV6-1 and TRBJ2-6; D uncertain. Per germline, CDR1 MNHNS and CDR2 SASEGT. Trimming took 5 bases from V and 0 from J, leaving 17 bases between them. The CDR3 sequence is 18 residues long.

This clonotype was seen only a few times. The chain recombines TRBV27 with TRBJ2-1; D unresolved. The CDR3 spans 15 residues. From germline, CDR1 is MNHEY and CDR2 SMNVEV (reference sequence). V dropped 3 bases and J dropped 3 bases, with 12 bases sitting between them. DNA of the CDR3: TGTGCCAGCAGTTTGGATAGCCCCTACTACAATGAGCAGTTCTTC. The encoded protein is CASSLDSPYYNEQFF.

The chain combines TRBV20-1 with TRBJ1-6; D possibly corresponds to TRBD1 (6 bases). This CDR3 region has 13 residues. In germline, CDR1 is DFQATT, CDR2 SNEGSKA (reference sequence). The V end lost 6 bases, the J end lost 5 bases, and 11 bases lay between the germline ends. The CDR3 here is CSAGGLDNSPLHF. The DNA for the CDR3 is TGCAGTGCCGGGGGCCTTGATAATTCACCCCTCCACTTT.

This clonotype was observed a single time. An end of the junction differs from the germline gene, which may be a read error. The genes are TRBV3-1 and TRBJ2-5; D may be TRBD2 (7 bases). The end of the DNA is better explained by TRBJ2-1, so the J call may be wrong. Germline CDR1 LGHDT, CDR2 YNNKEL (reference sequence). This CDR3 is built from 17 residues. This CDR3 reads CAISQEGGGGSGYEQFF. DNA of the CDR3: TGTGCCATCAGCCAAGAGGGGGGTGGCGGGAGCGGTTATGAGCAGTTCTTC.